The 21 T cell receptor beta chains below were found in one sample sequenced in a study of human T cells and chemical hapten exposure. Time point here: pre-sensitization, week 0. Treatment specified: therapeutic diphenylcyclopropenone sensitization with weekly scalp DPC. TCRdb processed the RACE reads anew with MiXCR; each CDR3 protein has one entry. The sample yields more than 55,000 distinct CDR3 sequences, more than 8% seen once. The sequenced sample was whole blood, obtained in connection with sensitization to the hapten diphenylcyclopropenone (DPC). The receptors come from a man aged 35 to 55 with alopecia areata. Some clones in this sample may be carry-over from other donors' samples.

This clonotype was seen many times. The gene calls are TRBV30 and TRBJ2-7, with 8 bases fitting TRBD1. Unmatched junction bases numbered 3, after V lost 1 base and J lost 7 bases. The CDR3 runs 12 residues. Germline lookup yields CDR1 GTSNPN and CDR2 SVGIG (reference sequence). CDR3 region: CAWSGTGREQYF. CDR3 DNA sequence: TGTGCCTGGAGTGGGACAGGGCGAGAGCAGTACTTC. Filled out from reference TRBV30 and TRBJ2-7, the complete variable domain reads SQTIHQWPATLVQPVGSPLSLECTVEGTSNPNLYWYRQAAGRGLQLLFYSVGIGQISSEVPQNLSASRPQDRQFILSSKKLLLSDSGFYLCAWSGTGREQYFGPGTRLTVT.

This clonotype was seen ten or more times. V is TRBV7-3 and J is TRBJ2-1, with D possibly matching TRBD2 (6 bases). The CDR3 spans 15 residues. V dropped 2 bases and J dropped 6 bases, with 14 bases sitting between them. Germline CDR1 SGHTA, CDR2 FQGTGA. CDR3 bases: TGTGCCAGCAGCTTAGGCACCGGGACTCTCAATGAGCAGTTCTTC. Translation gives CASSLGTGTLNEQFF. Full variable domain (outside the CDR3, taken from reference TRBV7-3 and TRBJ2-1): GAGVSQTPSNKVTEKGKYVELRCDPISGHTALYWYRQSLGQGPEFLIYFQGTGAADDSGLPNDRFFAVRPEGSVSTLKIQRTERGDSAVYLCASSLGTGTLNEQFFGPGTRLTVL.

This clonotype was observed at least ten times. The rearrangement uses TRBV11-2 and TRBJ1-2; 7 bases line up with TRBD1. Germline lookup yields CDR1 SGHAT and CDR2 FQNNGV. The length of the CDR3 is 13 residues. Losses at the gene ends were 5 bases for V and 4 bases for J; bases not matched to a gene: 4. The CDR3 DNA is TGTGCCAGCAGCAGGGACAGCTCCTATGGCTACACCTTC. This encodes CASSRDSSYGYTF.

This clonotype occurred many times. This rearrangement joins TRBV20-1 to TRBJ2-1; 10 positions match TRBD2. The CDR3 runs 14 residues. Germline V gene sequence: CDR1 DFQATT, CDR2 SNEGSKA (reference sequence). The V segment lost 2 bases and the J segment 8 bases; nucleotides outside the gene matches: 6. CDR3 loop: CSARNLAGVDEQFF. CDR3 bases: TGCAGTGCTAGAAATCTAGCGGGAGTCGATGAGCAGTTCTTC.

With respect to this clonotype: Being one base from a much bigger clone, this may be a read error. This rearrangement joins TRBV28 to TRBJ1-1; TRBD1 might be the D (5 bases). Germline V CDR1 and CDR2: MDHEN, SYDVKM. CDR3 length equals 12 residues. CDR3 residues: CATGQGGTGAFF. The CDR3, as DNA: TGTGCCACTGGGCAGGGTGGAACTGGAGCTTTCTTT.

This clonotype was counted at least ten times. The rearrangement uses TRBV28 and TRBJ1-1; 7 bases align to TRBD1. Germline V lookup: CDR1 MDHEN, CDR2 SYDVKM. Trimming cost V 6 bases and J 4 bases; bases outside gene matches: 5. The CDR3 totals 13 residues. The CDR3 spells CASRGGGGTEAFF. As DNA, the CDR3 is TGTGCCAGCAGAGGGGGCGGCGGCACTGAAGCTTTCTTT.

In regard to this clonotype: Since a much larger clone is just one base distant, this may be a read error. V usage is TRBV10-2 and J usage is TRBJ1-6; D is undetermined. The CDR3 contains 17 residues. Germline loops: CDR1 WSHSY, CDR2 SAAADI. The DNA of the CDR3 is TGCGCCAGCAGTGAGTTCCGGGGAGGCACCAATAATCCACCCCTCCACTTT. The encoded protein is CASSEFRGGTNNPPLHF.

This clonotype was counted ten times or more. The chain uses TRBV20-1 and TRBJ2-3, with D possibly TRBD2 on 6 matching bases. V shed 1 base and J shed 10 bases, with 15 bases lying between them. CDR3 length equals 13 residues. Germline values: CDR1 DFQATT, CDR2 SNEGSKA (reference sequence). CDR3 sequence reads: CSARVRGTDAQYF. The DNA of the CDR3 is TGCAGTGCTAGAGTTCGGGGGACCGATGCGCAGTATTTT.

The chain uses TRBV27 and TRBJ2-2, with TRBD1 matching over 9 bases. Unmatched junction bases numbered 4, after V lost 2 bases and J lost 3 bases. CDR3 size: 16 residues. CDR1 MNHEY and CDR2 SMNVEV come from the germline V gene (reference sequence). The CDR3 nucleotides read TGTGCCAGCAGTTTAGTTACAGGGGGCTACACCGGGGAGCTGTTTTTT. Translated, it gives CASSLVTGGYTGELFF.

There are many counts of this clonotype. This chain connects TRBV6-2 or TRBV6-3 to TRBJ2-5; 10 bases are shared with TRBD2. The CDR3 contains 19 residues. Germline CDR1 and CDR2: MNHEY and SVGEGT. Unmatched junction bases numbered 17, after V lost 5 bases and J lost 2 bases. The CDR3 sequence is CASSRPRSGRAGLQETQYF. The DNA for the CDR3 is TGTGCCAGCAGTCGCCCCAGGAGCGGGAGGGCCGGGTTACAAGAGACCCAGTACTTC.

The chain has TRBV28 and TRBJ2-7; D uncertain. The CDR3 extends over 13 amino acids. Trimming shortened V by 8 bases and J by 0 bases, and 11 bases separated the two germline ends. Germline-derived CDR1 and CDR2 are MDHEN and SYDVKM. CDR3 loop: CASGLDPSYEQYF. The CDR3 DNA reads as TGTGCCAGCGGCCTGGATCCCTCCTACGAGCAGTACTTC.

This clonotype was observed a handful of times. V and J are TRBV15 and TRBJ2-2; tentatively, D is TRBD1 (6 bases). In germline, CDR1 is LNHNV, CDR2 YYDKDF (reference sequence). The ends were cut back, 0 bases at V and 6 bases at J, with 17 bases in the middle. This CDR3 has 17 amino acids. CDR3: CATSRDRYRASPGELFF. DNA for the CDR3: TGTGCCACCAGCAGAGATAGGTACAGGGCGTCCCCCGGGGAGCTGTTTTTT.

This clonotype showed up just a few times. The rearrangement joins TRBV6-5 to TRBJ2-2; 10 nucleotides line up with TRBD1. This CDR3 is 19 amino acids long. Unmatched junction bases numbered 11, after V lost 0 bases and J lost 4 bases. The germline V gene has CDR1 MNHEY and CDR2 SVGAGI. CDR3 sequence: CASSYSILGQGLGTGELFF. The CDR3 DNA follows: TGTGCCAGCAGTTACTCGATTCTGGGACAGGGGTTGGGCACCGGGGAGCTGTTTTTT.

This clonotype was detected many times. The V and J genes are TRBV12-3 or TRBV12-4 and TRBJ1-4; TRBD1 matches at 8 bases. Trimming removed 6 bases from V and 4 bases from J; junction bases left unmatched: 7. The CDR3 contains 15 residues. The CDR3 protein is CASRLSGQGNEKLFF. CDR3 nucleotides: TGTGCCAGCAGACTATCAGGACAGGGTAATGAAAAACTGTTTTTT.

This clonotype was found many times. The rearrangement joins TRBV10-2 to TRBJ2-3; D may be TRBD2 (5 bases). Germline V CDR1 and CDR2: WSHSY, SAAADI. The CDR3 has 14 amino acids. V was shortened by 6 bases and J by 2 bases, with 12 bases between the two germline ends. CDR3 amino acids: CASRPGIYTDTQYF. The CDR3 DNA sequence: TGCGCCAGCAGGCCCGGGATTTACACAGATACGCAGTATTTT.

V and J are TRBV20-1 and TRBJ2-4; 16 positions match TRBD2. V lost 6 bases to trimming and J lost 0 bases; unmatched junction nucleotides: 11. The CDR3 is made up of 19 amino acids. The germline V gene encodes CDR1 DFQATT and CDR2 SNEGSKA (reference sequence). The CDR3 loop is CSAKNDGTSGREAKNIQYF. DNA of the CDR3: TGCAGTGCCAAAAATGACGGGACTAGCGGGAGGGAAGCCAAAAACATTCAGTACTTC.

This clonotype was recorded at least ten times. The chain uses TRBV11-2 and TRBJ2-7; D is ambiguous. CDR1 is SGHAT and CDR2 is FQNNGV in the germline V gene. Trimming left V 5 bases short and J 12 bases short, with 14 bases between. The CDR3 has 11 residues. CDR3 bases: TGTGCCAGCAGCCTCCCGGGCAGATTGTACTTC. Its protein product is CASSLPGRLYF.

There are a few counts of this clonotype. The chain links TRBV5-1 to TRBJ2-5, with 8 bases that match TRBD1. The CDR3 contains 16 residues. With V trimmed by 4 bases and J by 2 bases, 10 bases remained unmatched. Per germline, CDR1 SGHRS and CDR2 YFSETQ. CDR3 nucleotide sequence: TGCGCCAGCAGCAACGGACAGGGTATGAAGCAAGAGACCCAGTACTTC. Residues: CASSNGQGMKQETQYF.

This clonotype showed up many times. One end of the junction varies from germline; a read error may be responsible. This rearrangement joins TRBV28 to TRBJ2-7; TRBD2 matches 8 bases. Germline V gives CDR1 MDHEN, CDR2 SYDVKM. This CDR3 is 14 amino acids long. The CDR3 loop reads CASSLPGGPHEQYF. CDR3 coding DNA: TGTGCCAGTAGTTTACCGGGAGGGCCACACGAGCAGTACTTC.

This clonotype was recorded at least ten times. The CDR3 DNA is TGTGCCAGCAGCGGACGGACAGGGGGTAGAACTGAAGCTTTCTTT. Translation gives CASSGRTGGRTEAFF. The V and J genes are TRBV7-9 and TRBJ1-1, with TRBD1 identical over 10 bases. The ends lost 5 bases at V and 5 bases at J; junction bases unmatched: 8. Germline assignment: CDR1 SEHNR and CDR2 FQNEAQ (reference sequence). This CDR3 comprises 15 residues. The full variable domain, its missing parts supplied by reference TRBV7-9 and TRBJ1-1, is DTGVSQNPRHKITKRGQNVTFRCDPISEHNRLYWYRQTLGQGPEFLTYFQNEAQLEKSRLLSDRFSAERPKGSFSTLEIQRTEQGDSAMYLCASSGRTGGRTEAFFGQGTRLTVV.

The chain is built from TRBV29-1 and TRBJ2-2; 9 bases match TRBD2. In germline, CDR1 is SQVTM, CDR2 ANQGSEA. J was trimmed by 4 bases and V by 4 bases; bases with no gene match: 10. This CDR3 spans 16 amino acids. The CDR3 region is CSVALAGRQGTGELFF. CDR3 sequence (DNA): TGCAGCGTTGCTCTAGCGGGGCGCCAGGGCACCGGGGAGCTGTTTTTT.